One sample yielded the 25 T cell receptor beta chains listed below, sequenced in a study of OX40 agonist ivuxolimab in advanced cancers. Assay: immunoSEQ multiplex PCR; the TCRdb copy retains only in-frame clones and omits some. The repertoire includes roughly 100,000 clones, 75% to 95% of them detected once, and approximately 0.48% sits in the top ten. Sequencing used CD4+ or CD8+ T cells sorted from blood, obtained in a trial of the OX40 agonist ivuxolimab. Receptors originate from an adult with an advanced solid tumor such as melanoma, head and neck, liver or kidney cancer.

The chain couples TRBV6-6 to TRBJ1-1, with D uncertain. CDR1 is MNHNY and CDR2 is SVGAGI in the germline V gene (reference sequence). V gave up 2 bases and J gave up 6 bases, with 7 bases separating them. This CDR3 is built from 12 residues. For the CDR3, the DNA is TGTGCCAGCAGTTACGTAGGACCTGAAGCTTTCTTT. Its protein product is CASSYVGPEAFF.

This chain joins TRBV7-2 and TRBJ2-3, with D unresolved. The CDR3 loop spans 11 amino acids. V dropped 5 bases and J dropped 4 bases, with 4 bases sitting between them. Germline CDR1 reads SGHTA; CDR2 reads FQGNSA. CDR3 in amino acids: CASSLSDTQYF. CDR3 coding DNA: TGTGCCAGCAGCCTGTCAGATACGCAGTATTTT.

The chain is built from TRBV18 and TRBJ2-5; the D is unclear. Germline V gene sequence: CDR1 KGHSH, CDR2 LQKENI. The CDR3 is 15 amino acids. V dropped 3 bases and J dropped 4 bases, with 15 bases sitting between them. The CDR3 coding sequence is TGTGCCAGCTCACCTTTGACGGGTGCTCCAGAGACCCAGTACTTC. Translating it yields CASSPLTGAPETQYF.

This rearrangement joins TRBV7-3 to TRBJ1-1; a possible D gene is TRBD1 (6 bases). The germline V and J ends were trimmed by 11 bases and 7 bases, with 20 bases remaining between them. CDR1 is SGHTA and CDR2 is FQGTGA in the germline V gene. This CDR3 comprises 13 residues. CDR3 in amino acids: CARPQGAPFEAFF. The CDR3 DNA sequence: TGTGCCCGACCACAGGGAGCCCCTTTTGAAGCTTTCTTT.

The rearrangement joins TRBV6-1 to TRBJ1-2; D unclear. There are 17 residues in the CDR3. V was pared by 1 base and J by 0 bases, with 15 bases between. Germline CDR1 MNHNS, CDR2 SASEGT. The CDR3 region is CASSEGMGSAANYGYTF. CDR3 nucleotides: TGTGCCAGCAGTGAAGGGATGGGGTCTGCGGCTAACTATGGCTACACCTTC.

The chain carries TRBV2 and TRBJ1-2; 10 bases map to TRBD1. V lost 6 bases, J lost 4 bases, and 5 bases stayed unmatched. This CDR3 contains 14 residues. Germline lookup yields CDR1 SNHLY and CDR2 FYNNEI. The CDR3 spells CASRTGQGSYGYTF. The DNA of the CDR3 is TGTGCCAGCAGGACGGGACAGGGGTCCTATGGCTACACCTTC.

Notes on this clone: Relative to the germline gene, one junction end is altered; a read error may explain this. The sample contains more than one DNA sequence encoding this CDR3. The chain is built from TRBV7-2 and TRBJ1-1; 9 nucleotides agree with TRBD1. The CDR3 is 15 amino acids. The V gene's germline CDR1 is SGHTA and CDR2 FQGNSA. In DNA form, the CDR3 reads TGTGCCAGCAGCGCTGGACAGGGGCCGAACACTGAGGCTTTCTTT. It yields the protein CASSAGQGPNTEAFF.

This clone was counted a few times. This rearrangement joins TRBV7-6 to TRBJ1-5; D gene ambiguous. Germline CDR1 and CDR2: SGHVS and FNYEAQ. The CDR3 is made up of 9 amino acids. Between the trimmed V and J ends, which lost 11 bases and 9 bases, there was a span of 8 bases. The CDR3 loop reads CAVPGPQHF. CDR3 nucleotides: TGTGCCGTCCCGGGGCCCCAGCATTTT.

For this clone: Within the sample, other DNA sequences also encode this same CDR3. The rearrangement uses TRBV10-3 and TRBJ1-5; D is undetermined. In germline, CDR1 is ENHRY, CDR2 SYGVKD. The CDR3 has 15 residues. With 0 bases removed from V and 1 base from J, the gap between germline ends came to 7 bases. The CDR3 DNA reads as TGTGCCATCAGTGAGTCGGGCGGAAGCAATCAGCCCCAGCATTTT. This codes for CAISESGGSNQPQHF.

The CDR3 loop reads CASSSTLREKLFF. The CDR3 bases are TGTGCCAGCAGTTCCACCCTACGTGAAAAACTGTTTTTT. The chain employs TRBV27 and TRBJ1-4; D is uncertain. V was shortened by 4 bases and J by 7 bases, with 10 bases between the two germline ends. The CDR3 has 13 amino acids. CDR1 and CDR2 from the germline V gene are MNHEY and SMNVEV (reference sequence). Complete variable domain (other parts from reference TRBV27 and TRBJ1-4): EAQVTQNPRYLITVTGKKLTVTCSQNMNHEYMSWYRQDPGLGLRQIYYSMNVEVTDKGDVPEGYKVSRKEKRNFPLILESPSPNQTSLYFCASSSTLREKLFFGSGTQLSVL.

Details on this clone: A read error may account for a junction end that differs from germline. The rearrangement joins TRBV7-7 to TRBJ2-7; TRBD1 agrees at 9 bases. The germline gives CDR1 SSHAT, CDR2 FNYEAQ (reference sequence). This CDR3 spans 14 amino acids. The CDR3 spells CASSLGTGPYEQYF. The DNA of the CDR3 is TGTGCTAGCAGCTTAGGGACAGGGCCCTACGAGCAGTACTTC.

V and J are TRBV2 and TRBJ1-2, with D possibly matching TRBD1 (6 bases). This CDR3 is 13 amino acids long. CDR1 is SNHLY and CDR2 is FYNNEI in the germline V gene. Trimming took 8 bases from V and 3 from J, leaving 13 bases between them. The CDR3 sequence: CASSRGQDYGYTF. The CDR3 DNA is TGTGCCAGCTCTCGGGGGCAAGACTATGGCTACACCTTC.

J is TRBJ1-2 and V is TRBV7-2; D remains ambiguous. Germline V gene sequence: CDR1 SGHTA, CDR2 FQGNSA. Trimming shortened V by 3 bases and J by 4 bases, and 15 bases separated the two germline ends. The CDR3 is 15 residues long. This CDR3 reads CASSFAHGGFYGYTF. In nucleotides, the CDR3 is TGTGCCAGCAGCTTTGCCCACGGAGGCTTCTATGGCTACACCTTC.

This clone was observed once. The chain is built from TRBV9 and TRBJ2-5; D remains ambiguous. From germline, CDR1 is SGDLS and CDR2 YYNGEE. Trimming took off 1 base at V and 4 bases at J, with 14 bases between the two ends. The CDR3 is 15 residues long. CDR3 in DNA: TGTGCCAGCAGCGTACTTGGGGTAGCAGGAGAGACCCAGTACTTC. Protein: CASSVLGVAGETQYF.

The chain carries TRBV29-1 and TRBJ2-5, with D perhaps being TRBD1 or TRBD2 (5 bases each). V shed 1 base and J shed 2 bases, with 8 bases lying between them. There are 13 residues in the CDR3. Germline-derived CDR1 and CDR2 are SQVTM and ANQGSEA. The CDR3 sequence: CSVEGGRQETQYF. The CDR3, as DNA: TGCAGCGTTGAAGGGGGACGGCAAGAGACCCAGTACTTC.

The chain employs TRBV21-1 and TRBJ2-3; the table's D gene call, TRBD1, was not cross checked with the DNA. TRBV21-1 is a recognized pseudogene. CDR3 length: 18 residues. As DNA, the CDR3 is TGTGCCAGCAGCGAAAACCTAGCACAGGGGCGCCCCCCAGATACGCAGTATTTT. Translated, it gives CASSENLAQGRPPDTQYF.

CDR3 nucleotide sequence: TGTGCCAGCAGCGCCCTTGGGAGAACTAGCACAGATACGCAGTATTTT. It codes for CASSALGRTSTDTQYF. The chain has TRBV7-2 and TRBJ2-3; tentatively, D is TRBD2 (5 bases). Germline V gene data show CDR1 as SGHTA and CDR2 as FQGNSA. The CDR3 length is 16 residues. The V gene lost 5 bases and the J gene lost 0 bases, with 15 bases spanning the gap. The complete variable domain, with remaining parts taken from reference TRBV7-2 and TRBJ2-3, reads GAGVSQSPSNKVTEKGKDVELRCDPISGHTALYWYRQSLGQGLEFLIYFQGNSAPDKSGLPSDRFSAERTGGSVSTLTIQRTQQEDSAVYLCASSALGRTSTDTQYFGPGTRLTVL.

V and J are TRBV27 and TRBJ1-5; TRBD1 aligns across 8 bases. Germline CDR1 reads MNHEY; CDR2 reads SMNVEV (reference sequence). J gave up 1 base and V 8 bases, and 7 bases lay outside the gene matches. The CDR3 has 15 amino acids. CDR3 sequence reads: CASRQGQESNQPQHF. CDR3 coding DNA: TGTGCCAGCCGGCAGGGACAGGAGAGCAATCAGCCCCAGCATTTT.

The table lists this clone with a count of one. The chain employs TRBV28 and TRBJ2-2, with unresolved D. V shed 7 bases and J shed 1 base, with 4 bases lying between them. Germline CDR1 and CDR2: MDHEN and SYDVKM. This CDR3 comprises 12 residues. CDR3 residues: CASIQNTGELFF. CDR3 nucleotide sequence: TGTGCCAGCATCCAGAACACCGGGGAGCTGTTTTTT. The complete variable domain, with remaining parts taken from reference TRBV28 and TRBJ2-2, reads DVKVTQSSRYLVKRTGEKVFLECVQDMDHENMFWYRQDPGLGLRLIYFSYDVKMKEKGDIPEGYSVSREKKERFSLILESASTNQTSMYLCASIQNTGELFFGEGSRLTVL.

CDR3 nucleotide sequence: TGTGCCAGCAGCGCGGGAGCCGGAGCAACTAATGAAAAACTGTTTTTT. Its translation: CASSAGAGATNEKLFF. This chain links TRBV13 with TRBJ1-4; the D is unclear. V was clipped by 5 bases and J by 0 bases, with 13 bases between them. The CDR3 extends over 16 amino acids. Germline V gene sequence: CDR1 PRHDT, CDR2 FYEKMQ (reference sequence).

This clone is a singleton in its sample. The chain is built from TRBV6-1 and TRBJ2-7; TRBD2 agrees at 9 bases. The length of the CDR3 is 13 residues. V lost 7 bases and J lost 5; bases outside the gene matches: 6. The germline V gene encodes CDR1 MNHNS and CDR2 SASEGT. DNA of the CDR3: TGTGCCAGCACCGCGGGGGGGACCGACGAGCAGTACTTC. It encodes CASTAGGTDEQYF.

This clone was picked up one time. The CDR3 here is CASSERDTQKNIQYF. CDR3 nucleotides: TGCGCCAGCAGTGAAAGGGACACCCAGAAAAACATTCAGTACTTC. The chain carries TRBV10-1 and TRBJ2-4; tentative D call: TRBD1 (6 bases). CDR1 and CDR2 (germline): WNHNN, SYGVQD (reference sequence). V gave up 3 bases and J gave up 4 bases, with 13 bases separating them. The CDR3 covers 15 residues.

The chain couples TRBV5-1 to TRBJ2-7; D may be TRBD1 (5 bases). Per germline, CDR1 SGHRS and CDR2 YFSETQ. V dropped 4 bases and J dropped 5 bases, with 16 bases sitting between them. The CDR3 is 14 amino acids. The DNA for the CDR3 is TGCGCCAGCAGCCCGGACATCCCAAGCAACGAGCAGTACTTC. Translating it yields CASSPDIPSNEQYF. The full variable domain, rest sourced from reference TRBV5-1 and TRBJ2-7, is KAGVTQTPRYLIKTRGQQVTLSCSPISGHRSVSWYQQTPGQGLQFLFEYFSETQRNKGNFPGRFSGRQFSNSRSEMNVSTLELGDSALYLCASSPDIPSNEQYFGPGTRLTVT.

The rearrangement joins TRBV18 to TRBJ1-6; D is possibly TRBD1 (5 bases). The germline V and J ends were trimmed by 6 bases and 10 bases, with 16 bases remaining between them. The CDR3 spans 14 residues. The germline V gene encodes CDR1 KGHSH and CDR2 LQKENI. CDR3 protein: CASSPDGGRSPLHF. In DNA form, the CDR3 reads TGTGCCAGCTCCCCGGATGGGGGTCGCTCACCCCTCCACTTT.

This rearrangement joins TRBV10-3 to TRBJ2-3, with TRBD2 matching over 11 bases. The CDR3 has 17 amino acids. Unmatched junction bases numbered 5, after V lost 1 base and J lost 2 bases. Germline values: CDR1 ENHRY, CDR2 SYGVKD. The CDR3 nucleotides are TGTGCCATCAGTGAGTATGGGACTAGCGGTGACACAGATACGCAGTATTTT. As protein: CAISEYGTSGDTDTQYF.